This TCR beta chain was retrieved from a study of T-cell reconstitution after alpha-beta-depleted transplantation in children. Broader study findings: Alpha-beta T cells present about two months after transplant were reported to originate from several hundred expanded graft clones. T-cell counts and diversity at one year following transplant were attributed mainly to newly produced T cells. At day 60, the high TCRbeta diversity found in some patients originated from recipient T cells and thymic progenitors that had survived.

Molecular barcoding with unique molecular identifiers was used for the TCRbeta library. TCRdb independently ran MiXCR on the PCR reads; one entry per CDR3 protein. The sample shows over 100,000 distinct CDR3 sequences, about 9.3% of them seen only once. This clonotype appeared a few times. The antigen is not known. Germline CDR1 and CDR2: DFQATT and SNEGSKA (reference sequence). V was pared by 3 bases and J by 3 bases, with 15 bases between. CDR3 length: 15 amino acids. This receptor was identified in a boy aged 2 to 10 with acute lymphoblastic leukemia, due to receive a stem cell transplant. The chain uses TRBV20-1 and TRBJ2-4, with D possibly TRBD2 on 5 matching bases. This material consisted of PBMCs, taken before TCRalphabeta/CD19-depleted stem cell transplant. The CDR3 DNA reads TGCAGTGCTAGGGGTGGGAGCGGCGGCAAAAACATTCAGTACTTC. Protein product: CSARGGSGGKNIQYF.